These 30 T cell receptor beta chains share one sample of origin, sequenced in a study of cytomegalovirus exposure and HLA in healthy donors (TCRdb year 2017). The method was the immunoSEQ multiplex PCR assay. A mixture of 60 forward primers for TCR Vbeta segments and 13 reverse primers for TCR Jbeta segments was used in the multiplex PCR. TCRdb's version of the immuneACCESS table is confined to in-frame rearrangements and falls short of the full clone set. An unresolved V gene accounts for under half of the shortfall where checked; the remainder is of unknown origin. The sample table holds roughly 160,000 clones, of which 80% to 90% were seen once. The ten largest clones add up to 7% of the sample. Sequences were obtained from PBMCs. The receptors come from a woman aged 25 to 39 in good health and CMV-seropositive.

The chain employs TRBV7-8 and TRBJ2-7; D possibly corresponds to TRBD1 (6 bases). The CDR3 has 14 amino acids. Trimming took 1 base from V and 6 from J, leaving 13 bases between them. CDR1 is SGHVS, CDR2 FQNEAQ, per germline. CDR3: CASSLGTVLAEQYF. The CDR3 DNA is TGTGCCAGCAGCTTAGGGACAGTGCTGGCCGAGCAGTACTTC.

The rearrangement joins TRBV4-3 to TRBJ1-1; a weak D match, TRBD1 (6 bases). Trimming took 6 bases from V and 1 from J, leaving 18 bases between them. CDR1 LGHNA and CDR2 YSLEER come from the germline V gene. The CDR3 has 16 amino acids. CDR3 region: CASSHETGRGNTEAFF. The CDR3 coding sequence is TGCGCCAGCAGTCATGAGACAGGCCGCGGGAACACTGAAGCTTTCTTT.

The CDR3 DNA sequence: TGCGCCAGCAGCCTCGGACTAGCCATCTCTATTCGGTACGAGCAGTACTTC. The encoded protein is CASSLGLAISIRYEQYF. The chain is built from TRBV5-1 and TRBJ2-7, with 8 bases fitting TRBD2. Unmatched junction bases numbered 16, after V lost 4 bases and J lost 4 bases. This CDR3 is built from 17 residues. The V gene's germline CDR1 is SGHRS and CDR2 YFSETQ. The full variable domain, rest sourced from reference TRBV5-1 and TRBJ2-7, is KAGVTQTPRYLIKTRGQQVTLSCSPISGHRSVSWYQQTPGQGLQFLFEYFSETQRNKGNFPGRFSGRQFSNSRSEMNVSTLELGDSALYLCASSLGLAISIRYEQYFGPGTRLTVT.

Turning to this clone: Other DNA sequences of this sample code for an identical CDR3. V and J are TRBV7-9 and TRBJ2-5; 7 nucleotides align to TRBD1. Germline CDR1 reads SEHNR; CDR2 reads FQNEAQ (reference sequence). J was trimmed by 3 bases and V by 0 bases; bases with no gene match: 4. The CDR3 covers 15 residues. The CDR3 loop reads CASSLAGTEEETQYF. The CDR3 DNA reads TGTGCCAGCAGCTTAGCCGGGACAGAGGAAGAGACCCAGTACTTC.

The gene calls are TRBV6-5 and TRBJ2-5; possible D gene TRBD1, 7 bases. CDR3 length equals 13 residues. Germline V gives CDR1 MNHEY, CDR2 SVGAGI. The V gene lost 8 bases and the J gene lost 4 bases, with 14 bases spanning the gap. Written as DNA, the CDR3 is TGTGCCAGCGGGACAGAGGAGGGAGAGACCCAGTACTTC. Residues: CASGTEEGETQYF.

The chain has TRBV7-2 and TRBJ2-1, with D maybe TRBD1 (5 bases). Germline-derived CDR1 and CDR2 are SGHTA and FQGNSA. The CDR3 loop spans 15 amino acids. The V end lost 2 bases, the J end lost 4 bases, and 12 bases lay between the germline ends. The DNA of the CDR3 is TGTGCCAGCAGCTTATCGGTGGGGCCTTACAATGAGCAGTTCTTC. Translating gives CASSLSVGPYNEQFF.

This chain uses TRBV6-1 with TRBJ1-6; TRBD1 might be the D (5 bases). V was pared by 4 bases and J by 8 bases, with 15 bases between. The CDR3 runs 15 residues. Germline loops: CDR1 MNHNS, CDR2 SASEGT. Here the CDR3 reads CASSGVGGLDSPLHF. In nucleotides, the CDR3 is TGTGCCAGCAGTGGGGTGGGGGGGTTGGATTCACCCCTCCACTTT.

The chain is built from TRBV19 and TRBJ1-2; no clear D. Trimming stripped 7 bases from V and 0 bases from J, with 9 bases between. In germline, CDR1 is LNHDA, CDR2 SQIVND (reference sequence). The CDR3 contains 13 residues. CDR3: CASTAGSNYGYTF. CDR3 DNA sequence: TGTGCCAGTACGGCAGGTTCTAACTATGGCTACACCTTC.

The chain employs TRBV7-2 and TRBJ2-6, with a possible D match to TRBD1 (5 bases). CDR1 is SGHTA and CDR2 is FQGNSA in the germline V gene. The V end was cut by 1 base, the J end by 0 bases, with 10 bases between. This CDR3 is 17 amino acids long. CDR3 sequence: CASSLGREYSGANVLTF. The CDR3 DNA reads TGTGCCAGCAGCTTAGGCAGGGAATACTCTGGGGCCAACGTCCTGACTTTC.

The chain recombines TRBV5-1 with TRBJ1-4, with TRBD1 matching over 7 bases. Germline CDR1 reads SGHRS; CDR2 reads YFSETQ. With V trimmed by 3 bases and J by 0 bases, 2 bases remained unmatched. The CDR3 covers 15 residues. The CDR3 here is CASSSQGATNEKLFF. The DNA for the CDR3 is TGCGCCAGCAGCTCCCAGGGGGCAACTAATGAAAAACTGTTTTTT.

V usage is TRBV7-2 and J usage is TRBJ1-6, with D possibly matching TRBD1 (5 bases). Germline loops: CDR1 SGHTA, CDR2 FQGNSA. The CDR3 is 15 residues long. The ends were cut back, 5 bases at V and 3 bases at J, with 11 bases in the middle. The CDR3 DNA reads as TGTGCCAGCAGCGCCGACAGCAACTATAATTCACCCCTCCACTTT. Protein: CASSADSNYNSPLHF.

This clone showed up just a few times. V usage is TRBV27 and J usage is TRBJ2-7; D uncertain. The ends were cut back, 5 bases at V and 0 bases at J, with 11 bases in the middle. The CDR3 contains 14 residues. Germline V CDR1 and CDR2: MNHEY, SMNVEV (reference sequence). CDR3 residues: CASSPTGSSYEQYF. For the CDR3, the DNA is TGTGCCAGCAGTCCAACCGGTAGCTCCTACGAGCAGTACTTC.

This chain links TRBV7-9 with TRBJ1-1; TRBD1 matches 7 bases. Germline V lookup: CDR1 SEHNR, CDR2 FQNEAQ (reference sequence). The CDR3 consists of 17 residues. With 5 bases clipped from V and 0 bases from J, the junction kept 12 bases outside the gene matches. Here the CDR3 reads CASSPLGQSNLNTEAFF. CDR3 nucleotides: TGTGCCAGCAGCCCCTTGGGACAGAGCAACTTGAACACTGAAGCTTTCTTT. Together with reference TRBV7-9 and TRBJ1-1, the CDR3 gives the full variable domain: DTGVSQNPRHKITKRGQNVTFRCDPISEHNRLYWYRQTLGQGPEFLTYFQNEAQLEKSRLLSDRFSAERPKGSFSTLEIQRTEQGDSAMYLCASSPLGQSNLNTEAFFGQGTRLTVV.

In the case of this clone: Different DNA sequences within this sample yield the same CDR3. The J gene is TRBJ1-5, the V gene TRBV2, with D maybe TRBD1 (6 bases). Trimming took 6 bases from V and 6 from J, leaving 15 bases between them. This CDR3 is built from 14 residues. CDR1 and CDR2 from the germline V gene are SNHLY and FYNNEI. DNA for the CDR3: TGTGCCAGCAGAGTAGGGGGGGCAGGTCAGCCCCAGCATTTT. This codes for CASRVGGAGQPQHF.

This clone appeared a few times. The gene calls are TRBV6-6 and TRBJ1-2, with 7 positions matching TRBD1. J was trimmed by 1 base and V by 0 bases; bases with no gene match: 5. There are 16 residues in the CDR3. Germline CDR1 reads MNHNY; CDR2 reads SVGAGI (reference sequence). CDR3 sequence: CASSYSDRPLNYGYTF. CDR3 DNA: TGTGCCAGCAGTTACTCGGACAGGCCCCTTAACTATGGCTACACCTTC.

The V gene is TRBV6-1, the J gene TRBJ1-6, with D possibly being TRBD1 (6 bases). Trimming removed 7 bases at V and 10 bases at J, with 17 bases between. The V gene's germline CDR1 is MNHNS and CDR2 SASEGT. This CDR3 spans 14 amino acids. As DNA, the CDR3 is TGTGCCAGCACTCCTAACAGGGTAATGTCACCCCTCCACTTT. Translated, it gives CASTPNRVMSPLHF.

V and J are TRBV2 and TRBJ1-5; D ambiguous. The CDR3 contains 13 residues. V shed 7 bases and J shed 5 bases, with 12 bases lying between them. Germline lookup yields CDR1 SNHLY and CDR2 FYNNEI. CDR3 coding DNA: TGTGCCAGCAATATACCGGCGGATCAGCCCCAGCATTTT. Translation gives CASNIPADQPQHF. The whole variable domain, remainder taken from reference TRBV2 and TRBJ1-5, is EPEVTQTPSHQVTQMGQEVILRCVPISNHLYFYWYRQILGQKVEFLVSFYNNEISEKSEIFDDQFSVERPDGSNFTLKIRSTKLEDSAMYFCASNIPADQPQHFGDGTRLSIL.

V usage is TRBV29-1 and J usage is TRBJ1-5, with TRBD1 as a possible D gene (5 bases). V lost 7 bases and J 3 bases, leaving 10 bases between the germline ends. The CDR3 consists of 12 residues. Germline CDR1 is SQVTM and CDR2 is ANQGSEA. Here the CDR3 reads CSAGQANQPQHF. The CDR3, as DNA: TGCAGCGCCGGACAAGCCAATCAGCCCCAGCATTTT.

This chain's CDR3 is CAISRKAVTIYF. The CDR3 DNA reads as TGTGCCATCTCGCGCAAGGCGGTTACCATATATTTT. This chain joins TRBV27 and TRBJ1-3; D gene uncertain. V was trimmed by 10 bases and J by 10 bases, leaving 17 bases between them. Germline V CDR1 and CDR2: MNHEY, SMNVEV (reference sequence). The CDR3 has 12 residues.

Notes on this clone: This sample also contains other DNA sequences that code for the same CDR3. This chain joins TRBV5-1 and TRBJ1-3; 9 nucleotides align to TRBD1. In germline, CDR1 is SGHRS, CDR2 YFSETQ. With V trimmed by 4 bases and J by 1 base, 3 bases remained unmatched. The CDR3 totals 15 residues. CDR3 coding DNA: TGCGCCAGCAGCCGGGACAGGGCTTCTGGAAACACCATATATTTT. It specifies CASSRDRASGNTIYF.

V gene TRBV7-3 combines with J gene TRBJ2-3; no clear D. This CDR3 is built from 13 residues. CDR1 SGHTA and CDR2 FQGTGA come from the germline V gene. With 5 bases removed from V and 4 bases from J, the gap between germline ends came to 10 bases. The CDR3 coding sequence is TGTGCCAGCAGCGTAGGAAGCGCAGATACGCAGTATTTT. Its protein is CASSVGSADTQYF.

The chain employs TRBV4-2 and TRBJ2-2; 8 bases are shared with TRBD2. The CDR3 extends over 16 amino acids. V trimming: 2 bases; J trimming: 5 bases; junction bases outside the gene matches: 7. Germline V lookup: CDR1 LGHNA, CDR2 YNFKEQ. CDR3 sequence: CASSQRTGGQTGELFF. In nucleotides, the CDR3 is TGTGCCAGCAGCCAACGAACGGGGGGGCAAACCGGGGAGCTGTTTTTT.

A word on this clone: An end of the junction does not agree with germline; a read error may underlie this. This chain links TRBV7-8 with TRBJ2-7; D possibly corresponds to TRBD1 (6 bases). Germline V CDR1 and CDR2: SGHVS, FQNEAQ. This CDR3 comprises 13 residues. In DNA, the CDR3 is TGTGCTAGCAGCGACAGGCCGGCCTACGAGCAGTACTTC. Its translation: CASSDRPAYEQYF. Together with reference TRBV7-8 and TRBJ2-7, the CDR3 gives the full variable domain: GAGVSQSPRYKVAKRGQDVALRCDPISGHVSLFWYQQALGQGPEFLTYFQNEAQLDKSGLPSDRFFAERPEGSVSTLKIQRTQQEDSAVYLCASSDRPAYEQYFGPGTRLTVT.

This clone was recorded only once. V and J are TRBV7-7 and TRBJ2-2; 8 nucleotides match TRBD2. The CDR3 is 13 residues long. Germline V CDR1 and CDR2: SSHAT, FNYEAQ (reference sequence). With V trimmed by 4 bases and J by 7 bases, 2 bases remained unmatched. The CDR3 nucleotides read TGTGCCAGCAGCTCGACTAGCGTCGGGGAGCTGTTTTTT. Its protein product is CASSSTSVGELFF.

The CDR3 DNA reads as TGTGCCAGCAGCTACGCGGGGCTCCTGGGGAATGAGCAGTTCTTC. Its protein is CASSYAGLLGNEQFF. This sequence joins TRBV7-2 and TRBJ2-1, with D perhaps matching TRBD2 (6 bases). The CDR3 runs to 15 residues. V lost 4 bases and J lost 7, with 17 bases in between. The germline V gene encodes CDR1 SGHTA and CDR2 FQGNSA.

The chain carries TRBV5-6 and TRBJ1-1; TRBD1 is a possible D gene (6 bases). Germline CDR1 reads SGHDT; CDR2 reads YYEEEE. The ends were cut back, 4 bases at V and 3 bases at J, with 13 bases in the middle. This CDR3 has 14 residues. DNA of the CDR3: TGTGCCAGCAGCGGCGGACAGTTTCACACTGAAGCTTTCTTT. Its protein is CASSGGQFHTEAFF.

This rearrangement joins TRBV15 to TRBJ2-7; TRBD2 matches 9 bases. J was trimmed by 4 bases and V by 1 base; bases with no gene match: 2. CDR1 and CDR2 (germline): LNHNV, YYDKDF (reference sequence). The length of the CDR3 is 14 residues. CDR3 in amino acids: CATSRGLAGYEQYF. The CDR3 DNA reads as TGTGCCACCAGCAGAGGTCTAGCGGGGTACGAGCAGTACTTC.

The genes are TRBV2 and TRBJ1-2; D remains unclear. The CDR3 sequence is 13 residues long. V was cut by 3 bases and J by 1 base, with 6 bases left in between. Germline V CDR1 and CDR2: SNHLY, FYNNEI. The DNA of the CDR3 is TGTGCCAGCAGTGATAACATTAACTATGGCTACACCTTC. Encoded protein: CASSDNINYGYTF.

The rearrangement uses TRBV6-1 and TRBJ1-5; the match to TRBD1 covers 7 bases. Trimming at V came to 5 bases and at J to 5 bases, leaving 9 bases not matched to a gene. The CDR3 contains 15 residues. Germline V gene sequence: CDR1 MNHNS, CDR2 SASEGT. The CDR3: CASSRAGTAYQPQHF. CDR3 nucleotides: TGTGCCAGCAGTCGCGCGGGGACAGCTTATCAGCCCCAGCATTTT.

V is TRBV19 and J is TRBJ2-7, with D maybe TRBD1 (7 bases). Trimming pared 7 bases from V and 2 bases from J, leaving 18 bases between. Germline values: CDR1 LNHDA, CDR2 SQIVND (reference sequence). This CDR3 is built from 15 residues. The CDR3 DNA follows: TGTGCCAGTACCCCAGGGGGAGGATTCGCCTACGAGCAGTACTTC. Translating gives CASTPGGGFAYEQYF.